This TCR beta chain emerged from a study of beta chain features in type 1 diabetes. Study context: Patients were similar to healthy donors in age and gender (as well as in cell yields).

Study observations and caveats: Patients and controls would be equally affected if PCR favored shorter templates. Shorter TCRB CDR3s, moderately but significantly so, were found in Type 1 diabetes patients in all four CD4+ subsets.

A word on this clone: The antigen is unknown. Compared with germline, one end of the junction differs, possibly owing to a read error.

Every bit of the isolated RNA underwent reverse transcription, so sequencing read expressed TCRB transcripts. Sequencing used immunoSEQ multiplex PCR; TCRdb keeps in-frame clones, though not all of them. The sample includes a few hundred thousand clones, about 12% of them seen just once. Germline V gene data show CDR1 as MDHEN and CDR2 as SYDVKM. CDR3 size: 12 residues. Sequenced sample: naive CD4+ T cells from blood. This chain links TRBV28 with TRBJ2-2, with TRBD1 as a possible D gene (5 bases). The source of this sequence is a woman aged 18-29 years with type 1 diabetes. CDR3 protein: CATENMVGELFF. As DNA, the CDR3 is TGCGCGACAGAAAACATGGTCGGGGAGCTGTTTTTT. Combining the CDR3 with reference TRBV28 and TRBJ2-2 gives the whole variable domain DVKVTQSSRYLVKRTGEKVFLECVQDMDHENMFWYRQDPGLGLRLIYFSYDVKMKEKGDIPEGYSVSREKKERFSLILESASTNQTSMYLCATENMVGELFFGEGSRLTVL.